Below are 21 T cell receptor beta chains sequenced from a single sample in a study of blood T cell repertoires in COVID-19. Sequencing used immunoSEQ multiplex PCR; TCRdb keeps in-frame clones, though not all of them. In the table there are just over 300,000 clones, over 85% of which are singletons. Sample: peripheral blood. The source is a young woman with COVID-19, enrolled during active disease.

This chain connects TRBV9 to TRBJ1-1; TRBD1 agrees at 9 bases. Trimming removed 3 bases from V and 4 bases from J; junction bases left unmatched: 13. The CDR3 is made up of 17 amino acids. Germline lookup yields CDR1 SGDLS and CDR2 YYNGEE. Here the CDR3 reads CASSATGTGIRGTEAFF. The CDR3 nucleotides are TGTGCCAGCAGCGCAACCGGGACAGGGATTCGGGGCACTGAAGCTTTCTTT.

The chain has TRBV7-2 and TRBJ2-2, with D unresolved. The V end was cut by 8 bases, the J end by 0 bases, with 13 bases between. This CDR3 spans 15 amino acids. Germline-derived CDR1 and CDR2 are SGHTA and FQGNSA. The CDR3 here is CASPTSLANTGELFF. The CDR3 nucleotides are TGTGCCAGCCCAACTTCGCTCGCGAACACCGGGGAGCTGTTTTTT.

The genes are TRBV30 and TRBJ1-2; TRBD1 might be the D (6 bases). The CDR3 has 14 residues. Between the trimmed V and J ends, which lost 2 bases and 4 bases, there was a span of 14 bases. CDR1 is GTSNPN and CDR2 is SVGIG in the germline V gene (reference sequence). The CDR3 DNA sequence: TGTGCCTGGAGTATCACAGGGTTCCCCTATGGCTACACCTTC. This codes for CAWSITGFPYGYTF.

The rearrangement links TRBV27 to TRBJ1-1; no clear D. Germline assignment: CDR1 MNHEY and CDR2 SMNVEV (reference sequence). The length of the CDR3 is 11 residues. The ends were cut back, 7 bases at V and 0 bases at J, with 3 bases in the middle. This chain's CDR3 is CASIVNTEAFF. CDR3 coding DNA: TGTGCCAGCATAGTGAACACTGAAGCTTTCTTT.

J is TRBJ1-2 and V is TRBV5-3; maybe TRBD1 (6 bases). TRBV5-3 is an ORF for which the function is uncertain. There are 13 residues in the CDR3. Trimming removed 7 bases at V and 11 bases at J, with 21 bases between. As DNA, the CDR3 is TGTGCCAGACATATCCCCGACAGGACTTCTTACACCTTC. This sequence encodes CARHIPDRTSYTF.

The genes are TRBV7-6 and TRBJ2-1; 11 bases are shared with TRBD1. V lost 8 bases and J lost 3; bases outside the gene matches: 9. This CDR3 spans 16 amino acids. The germline V gene encodes CDR1 SGHVS and CDR2 FNYEAQ. DNA of the CDR3: TGTGCCAGCGGGTTGGGCGGGACAGGGGGCTACAATGAGCAGTTCTTC. Amino acids: CASGLGGTGGYNEQFF.

This chain uses TRBV27 with TRBJ1-6; 8 nucleotides align to TRBD1. J lost 5 bases, V lost 5 bases, and 5 bases had no gene match. The germline gives CDR1 MNHEY, CDR2 SMNVEV (reference sequence). The CDR3 spans 15 residues. As DNA, the CDR3 is TGTGCCAGCAGTCCGTTGGGACAGGATAATTCACCCCTCCACTTT. It translates to CASSPLGQDNSPLHF.

The genes are TRBV6-1 and TRBJ1-1, with D unclear. This CDR3 region has 15 residues. V was shortened by 0 bases and J by 4 bases, with 12 bases between the two germline ends. Germline CDR1 is MNHNS and CDR2 is SASEGT. CDR3 sequence: CASSEAIGSGTEAFF. The CDR3 region has the DNA TGTGCCAGCAGTGAAGCCATCGGGAGCGGCACTGAAGCTTTCTTT.

In its sample, this clone was seen once. The CDR3, as DNA: TGTGCCAGCAGCCAAGATACAGGCCTCTGGGAAGGCTACACCTTC. Translating it yields CASSQDTGLWEGYTF. The chain uses TRBV3-1 (or the pseudogene TRBV3-2) and TRBJ1-2; a possible D gene is TRBD1 (5 bases). There are 15 residues in the CDR3. Trimming pared 0 bases from V and 8 bases from J, leaving 16 bases between. Germline lookup yields CDR1 LGHDT and CDR2 YNNKEL (reference sequence).

The rearrangement links TRBV6-5 to TRBJ1-3; D gene unclear. The CDR3 extends over 12 amino acids. Germline V lookup: CDR1 MNHEY, CDR2 SVGAGI. The V end was cut by 11 bases, the J end by 1 base, with 9 bases between. Here the CDR3 DNA reads TGTGCCGGGAGGGAATCTGGAAACACCATATATTTT. Translation gives CAGRESGNTIYF.

Points on this clone: One junction end disagrees with the germline gene, perhaps due to a read error. This sample also contains other DNA sequences that code for the same CDR3. CDR3 coding DNA: TGCGCCAGCAGCAGGACAGGGATCTCTGGGGCCAACGTCCTGACTTTC. This gives the protein CASSRTGISGANVLTF. V gene TRBV27 combines with J gene TRBJ2-6; 8 nucleotides line up with TRBD1. Germline CDR1 MNHEY, CDR2 SMNVEV (reference sequence). The CDR3 runs to 16 residues.

The chain uses TRBV4-3 and TRBJ2-3, with 7 bases identical to TRBD1. Germline trimming cut 5 bases from V and 6 bases from J; bases unmatched to any gene: 5. The CDR3 runs to 13 residues. CDR1 LGHNA and CDR2 YSLEER come from the germline V gene. The CDR3 DNA reads as TGCGCCAGCAGCACAGGGGAAACGGATACGCAGTATTTT. This codes for CASSTGETDTQYF.

The chain uses TRBV27 and TRBJ2-3, with 12 bases lining up with TRBD1. Germline V gives CDR1 MNHEY, CDR2 SMNVEV (reference sequence). Unmatched junction bases numbered 6, after V lost 2 bases and J lost 6 bases. There are 16 residues in the CDR3. The CDR3 region is CASSLRDRGRLDTQYF. DNA of the CDR3: TGTGCCAGCAGTTTAAGGGACAGGGGGCGGTTGGATACGCAGTATTTT.

The rearrangement links TRBV12-3 or TRBV12-4 to TRBJ2-5, with D unclear. V lost 3 bases, J lost 2 bases, and 7 bases lay in between. The length of the CDR3 is 13 residues. This chain's CDR3 is CASSFTDQETQYF. The CDR3 nucleotides are TGTGCCAGCAGTTTTACAGATCAAGAGACCCAGTACTTC.

The genes are TRBV14 and TRBJ2-7, with D perhaps TRBD1 (5 bases). The CDR3 runs to 13 residues. Germline V lookup: CDR1 SGHDN, CDR2 FVKESK. V was cut by 1 base and J by 4 bases, with 8 bases left in between. Here the CDR3 reads CASSQGGAYEQYF. In nucleotides, the CDR3 is TGTGCCAGCAGCCAAGGTGGGGCTTACGAGCAGTACTTC.

This rearrangement joins TRBV7-9 to TRBJ1-4; D remains ambiguous. The germline V gene encodes CDR1 SEHNR and CDR2 FQNEAQ (reference sequence). V shed 1 base and J shed 8 bases, with 14 bases lying between them. The CDR3 has 15 residues. CDR3: CASSLGRTLKEKLFF. The CDR3, as DNA: TGTGCCAGCAGCTTAGGGAGGACGTTAAAAGAAAAACTGTTTTTT.

This rearrangement joins TRBV28 to TRBJ2-3; D not certain. V lost 5 bases and J 6 bases, leaving 18 bases between the germline ends. Germline V gives CDR1 MDHEN, CDR2 SYDVKM. This CDR3 comprises 15 residues. CDR3 residues: CASSTTISGPDTQYF. CDR3 DNA sequence: TGTGCCAGCAGTACCACAATATCGGGTCCCGATACGCAGTATTTT.

This clone was counted only a few times. The chain couples TRBV4-1 to TRBJ1-3; 7 bases fit TRBD1. The CDR3 consists of 18 residues. The germline CDR1 and CDR2 sequences are MGHRA and YSYEKL. Trimming took 5 bases from V and 0 from J; bases not matched to a gene: 13. The CDR3 sequence is CASSSGQPNRRSGNTIYF. As DNA, the CDR3 is TGCGCCAGCAGCTCGGGACAGCCCAACAGGCGCTCTGGAAACACCATATATTTT.

This clone has a handful of counts. The chain combines TRBV4-2 with TRBJ1-5; D is unclear. V shed 0 bases and J shed 9 bases, with 6 bases lying between them. Germline CDR1 reads LGHNA; CDR2 reads YNFKEQ. The CDR3 is made up of 12 amino acids. CDR3 DNA sequence: TGTGCCAGCAGCCAAGAACCCGGGCCCCAGCATTTT. It specifies CASSQEPGPQHF.

The chain couples TRBV18 to TRBJ1-1; no definite D call. The germline V and J ends were trimmed by 1 base and 0 bases, with 12 bases remaining between them. Germline assignment: CDR1 KGHSH and CDR2 LQKENI. This CDR3 is built from 16 residues. CDR3 DNA: TGTGCCAGCTCACCACTTACAGACCCCATGAACACTGAAGCTTTCTTT. Translated: CASSPLTDPMNTEAFF.

V is TRBV7-8 and J is TRBJ1-2, with D possibly TRBD1 on 6 matching bases. The V end lost 3 bases, the J end lost 7 bases, and 12 bases lay between the germline ends. This CDR3 has 13 residues. Germline loops: CDR1 SGHVS, CDR2 FQNEAQ. The CDR3 bases are TGTGCCAGCAGCTTCGGACAGACGGGTGGCTACACCTTC. As protein: CASSFGQTGGYTF.